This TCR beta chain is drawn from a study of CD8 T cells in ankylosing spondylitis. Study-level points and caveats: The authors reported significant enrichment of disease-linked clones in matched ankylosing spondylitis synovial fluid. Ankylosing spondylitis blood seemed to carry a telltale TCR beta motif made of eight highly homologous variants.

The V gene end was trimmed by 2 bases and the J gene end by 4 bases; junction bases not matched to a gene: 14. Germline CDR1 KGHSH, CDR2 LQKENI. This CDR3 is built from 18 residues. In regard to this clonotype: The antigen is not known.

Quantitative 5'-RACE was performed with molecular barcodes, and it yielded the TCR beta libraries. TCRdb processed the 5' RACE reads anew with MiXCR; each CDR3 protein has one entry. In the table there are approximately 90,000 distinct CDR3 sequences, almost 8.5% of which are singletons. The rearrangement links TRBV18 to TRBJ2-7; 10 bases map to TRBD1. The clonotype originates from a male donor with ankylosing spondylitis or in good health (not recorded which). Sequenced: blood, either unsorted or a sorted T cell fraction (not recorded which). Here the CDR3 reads CASSPDRGQLRSGYEQYF. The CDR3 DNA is TGTGCCAGCTCACCAGACAGGGGGCAGCTTCGGTCTGGGTACGAGCAGTACTTC.